The subject of this entry is one TCR beta chain. Authors' data handling: Reference gene primer amplification in the assay estimated nucleated cell counts. Profiling relied on immunoSEQ multiplex PCR, and the TCRdb table lists in-frame clones only, not all of them. The V and J calls and clone size were taken over from that table, and D and trimming were inferred from the DNA. Here the sample spans some 100,000 clones, 80% to 95% being singletons. This entry belongs to a study of blood T cell repertoires in COVID-19. Background on the study: Sites across the United States, Italy and Spain contributed samples from acute and convalescent COVID-19. Sample material is recorded as cDNA or gDNA derived from T cells, B-cell-depleted T cells, or PBMCs.

The V and J ends lost 2 bases and 7 bases respectively, with 18 bases between them. Germline CDR1 SGHTA, CDR2 FQGNSA. The CDR3 sequence is 17 residues long. This chain connects TRBV7-2 to TRBJ1-6, with D hard to call. The sequence came from an older woman with active COVID-19. The sequenced material came from peripheral blood. Written as DNA, the CDR3 is TGTGCCAGCAGCTTAACGCTGTGGGCGCGGGAAAATTCACCCCTCCACTTT. Amino acid sequence: CASSLTLWARENSPLHF.